The 24 T cell receptor beta chains presented below share a single source sample, sequenced in a study of cytomegalovirus exposure and HLA in healthy donors listed by TCRdb under 2017. Library preparation was by the immunoSEQ multiplex PCR assay. The multiplex PCR relied on a mix of 60 forward primers for TCR Vbeta segments and 13 reverse primers for TCR Jbeta segments. TCRdb re-hosts the immuneACCESS table, in-frame sequences only. Its copies lack some clones; in the studies checked, an unresolved V gene accounts for under half of them, and the cause for the rest is not known. This sample gives some 85,000 clones in total; roughly three quarters of them show up just once. Over 3% of the sample goes to the ten largest clones. The specimen sequenced was PBMCs. All receptors come from a man aged 40-50 years in good health and CMV-seronegative.

This clone was observed a few times. The rearrangement joins TRBV11-2 to TRBJ1-1; weak D call: TRBD1 (5 bases). Germline V gene sequence: CDR1 SGHAT, CDR2 FQNNGV. V lost 2 bases, J lost 5 bases, and 15 bases lay in between. There are 15 residues in the CDR3. Here the CDR3 DNA reads TGTGCCAGCAGCTTACGGCCAGGGTTTTCGACTGAAGCTTTCTTT. It translates to CASSLRPGFSTEAFF. Complete variable domain (other parts from reference TRBV11-2 and TRBJ1-1): EAGVAQSPRYKIIEKRQSVAFWCNPISGHATLYWYQQILGQGPKLLIQFQNNGVVDDSQLPKDRFSAERLKGVDSTLKIQPAKLEDSAVYLCASSLRPGFSTEAFFGQGTRLTVV.

The chain uses TRBV4-3 and TRBJ1-3; D unresolved. V was trimmed by 0 bases and J by 0 bases, leaving 9 bases between them. This CDR3 has 16 residues. Germline assignment: CDR1 LGHNA and CDR2 YSLEER. CDR3 amino acids: CASSQDRSSSGNTIYF. In DNA, the CDR3 is TGCGCCAGCAGCCAAGATCGAAGTAGCTCTGGAAACACCATATATTTT.

The chain has TRBV29-1 and TRBJ1-4; TRBD1 aligns across 7 bases. V trimming: 5 bases; J trimming: 0 bases; junction bases outside the gene matches: 6. Germline CDR1 is SQVTM and CDR2 is ANQGSEA. The CDR3 has 15 amino acids. CDR3: CSVYYRGATNEKLFF. CDR3 coding DNA: TGCAGCGTTTATTACAGGGGTGCAACTAATGAAAAACTGTTTTTT.

The gene calls are TRBV6-5 and TRBJ2-1, with 11 bases aligning to TRBD1. The CDR3 is 16 amino acids. Per germline, CDR1 MNHEY and CDR2 SVGAGI. The junction had 9 bases not matched to a gene; V was cut back by 4 bases and J by 7 bases. The CDR3 loop reads CASSSAGTGGFNEQFF. CDR3 sequence (DNA): TGTGCCAGCAGTTCAGCCGGGACAGGGGGTTTTAATGAGCAGTTCTTC.

The gene calls are TRBV5-6 and TRBJ2-4; the match to TRBD2 covers 7 bases. This CDR3 has 17 residues. The V gene end was trimmed by 1 base and the J gene end by 7 bases; junction bases not matched to a gene: 14. Germline CDR1 SGHDT, CDR2 YYEEEE. The CDR3 loop is CASSLTGTRWGGNIQYF. The CDR3 DNA follows: TGTGCCAGCAGCTTGACCGGGACCCGGTGGGGGGGGAACATTCAGTACTTC.

The J gene is TRBJ2-5, the V gene TRBV5-1; TRBD2 agrees at 7 bases. Trimming at V came to 0 bases and at J to 3 bases, leaving 8 bases not matched to a gene. The CDR3 consists of 16 residues. CDR1 and CDR2 (germline): SGHRS, YFSETQ. The CDR3 DNA is TGCGCCAGCAGCTTGGTTGGCGGGGGAATAAAAGAGACCCAGTACTTC. This sequence encodes CASSLVGGGIKETQYF. The variable domain in full, completed from reference TRBV5-1 and TRBJ2-5, reads KAGVTQTPRYLIKTRGQQVTLSCSPISGHRSVSWYQQTPGQGLQFLFEYFSETQRNKGNFPGRFSGRQFSNSRSEMNVSTLELGDSALYLCASSLVGGGIKETQYFGPGTRLLVL.

The rearrangement joins TRBV19 to TRBJ1-1; D is unresolved. Between the trimmed V and J ends, which lost 5 bases and 3 bases, there was a span of 10 bases. Germline V gives CDR1 LNHDA, CDR2 SQIVND (reference sequence). The CDR3 extends over 13 amino acids. The CDR3 sequence is CASSDQRDTEAFF. CDR3 bases: TGTGCCAGTAGTGATCAGAGGGACACTGAAGCTTTCTTT.

The chain has TRBV29-1 and TRBJ1-2, with 10 bases aligning to TRBD1. The CDR3 is 12 amino acids. CDR1 SQVTM and CDR2 ANQGSEA come from the germline V gene. V trimming: 7 bases; J trimming: 4 bases; junction bases outside the gene matches: 3. CDR3 region: CSGGDRGYGYTF. CDR3 sequence (DNA): TGCAGCGGGGGGGACAGGGGCTATGGCTACACCTTC.

This clone has more than one count but fewer than ten. In the same sample, other DNA sequences code for this CDR3. The chain carries TRBV4-2 and TRBJ1-4; no clear D gene. CDR1 is LGHNA, CDR2 YNFKEQ, per germline. The V end lost 0 bases, the J end lost 8 bases, and 10 bases lay between the germline ends. The CDR3 loop spans 14 amino acids. The CDR3 protein is CASSQDRREEKLFF. The CDR3 DNA reads TGTGCCAGCAGCCAAGATAGGCGGGAAGAAAAACTGTTTTTT.

This sequence joins TRBV7-2 and TRBJ1-1; no firm D call. The V end lost 6 bases, the J end lost 0 bases, and 14 bases lay between the germline ends. The CDR3 extends over 15 amino acids. Germline assignment: CDR1 SGHTA and CDR2 FQGNSA. CDR3 coding DNA: TGTGCCAGCAGACCCGCGGCTCTTATGAACACTGAAGCTTTCTTT. The encoded protein is CASRPAALMNTEAFF. The variable domain in full, completed from reference TRBV7-2 and TRBJ1-1, reads GAGVSQSPSNKVTEKGKDVELRCDPISGHTALYWYRQSLGQGLEFLIYFQGNSAPDKSGLPSDRFSAERTGGSVSTLTIQRTQQEDSAVYLCASRPAALMNTEAFFGQGTRLTVV.

The V and J genes are TRBV9 and TRBJ2-7; D may be TRBD1 (6 bases). The CDR3 runs 14 residues. With 3 bases removed from V and 0 bases from J, the gap between germline ends came to 10 bases. Germline V lookup: CDR1 SGDLS, CDR2 YYNGEE. CDR3 sequence: CASSGGLSSYEQYF. The CDR3 DNA is TGTGCCAGCAGCGGGGGGCTGAGCTCCTACGAGCAGTACTTC.

This chain uses TRBV7-4 with TRBJ2-2; 7 bases line up with TRBD1. CDR3 length: 15 amino acids. Looked up from germline, CDR1 is SGHVT and CDR2 is SQSDAQ. V was pared by 5 bases and J by 2 bases, with 5 bases of the junction left unmatched. CDR3 sequence reads: CASSNRDRNTGELFF. The CDR3 nucleotides read TGTGCCAGCAGCAACCGGGACAGAAACACCGGGGAGCTGTTTTTT.

The rearrangement joins TRBV7-2 to TRBJ2-7; 10 bases align to TRBD1. The CDR3 spans 14 residues. Germline CDR1 SGHTA, CDR2 FQGNSA. Trimming removed 5 bases from V and 7 bases from J; junction bases left unmatched: 8. CDR3 amino acids: CASSERQGAREQYF. For the CDR3, the DNA is TGTGCCAGCAGCGAGCGACAGGGGGCGCGTGAGCAGTACTTC.

The rearrangement joins TRBV27 to TRBJ2-3, with 9 bases aligning to TRBD2. The germline V gene encodes CDR1 MNHEY and CDR2 SMNVEV (reference sequence). The CDR3 runs 16 residues. The junction had 5 bases not matched to a gene; V was cut back by 4 bases and J by 0 bases. CDR3 DNA: TGTGCCAGCAGTTCCATAGCGGGGGCCAGCACAGATACGCAGTATTTT. Translated, it gives CASSSIAGASTDTQYF.

The chain recombines TRBV5-1 with TRBJ1-1; D is unresolved. The V gene lost 1 base and the J gene lost 6 bases, with 19 bases spanning the gap. Germline V gives CDR1 SGHRS, CDR2 YFSETQ. The CDR3 is made up of 16 amino acids. The CDR3, as DNA: TGCGCCAGCAGCTTGCTGGGAACCCGAACGGACTCTGAAGCTTTCTTT. Its translation is CASSLLGTRTDSEAFF. The whole variable domain, filled in from reference TRBV5-1 and TRBJ1-1, reads KAGVTQTPRYLIKTRGQQVTLSCSPISGHRSVSWYQQTPGQGLQFLFEYFSETQRNKGNFPGRFSGRQFSNSRSEMNVSTLELGDSALYLCASSLLGTRTDSEAFFGQGTRLTVV.

V and J are TRBV9 and TRBJ2-7; 7 positions agree with TRBD2. This CDR3 has 13 amino acids. Trimming removed 7 bases from V and 4 bases from J; junction bases left unmatched: 8. Germline lookup yields CDR1 SGDLS and CDR2 YYNGEE. CDR3 in amino acids: CASGEGIFYEQYF. CDR3 bases: TGTGCCAGCGGGGAGGGGATATTTTACGAGCAGTACTTC.

The chain has TRBV4-1 and TRBJ2-7; TRBD2 matches 8 bases. The length of the CDR3 is 17 residues. CDR1 and CDR2 (germline): MGHRA, YSYEKL. The J segment lost 1 base and the V segment lost 1 base, leaving 9 bases of the junction unmatched. The CDR3 here is CASSQVYGTRWSYEQYF. DNA for the CDR3: TGCGCCAGCAGCCAAGTCTACGGGACTAGGTGGTCCTACGAGCAGTACTTC.

A few counts support this clone. The chain carries TRBV28 and TRBJ2-7, with a weak D call TRBD1 (5 bases). CDR3 length equals 14 residues. Germline CDR1 reads MDHEN; CDR2 reads SYDVKM. V lost 4 bases and J lost 0, with 10 bases in between. CDR3 nucleotide sequence: TGTGCCAGCAGTTCGCGACAGAGCTCCTACGAGCAGTACTTC. This gives the protein CASSSRQSSYEQYF.

The sample holds one count of this clone. CDR3 region: CASSAGTGNQPQHF. In nucleotides, the CDR3 is TGTGCCAGCAGCGCGGGGACAGGCAATCAGCCCCAGCATTTT. The V and J genes are TRBV7-9 and TRBJ1-5, with 7 bases aligning to TRBD1. The CDR3 loop spans 14 amino acids. CDR1 and CDR2 from the germline V gene are SEHNR and FQNEAQ (reference sequence). V gave up 5 bases and J gave up 2 bases; unmatched junction bases: 3.

The chain is built from TRBV9 and TRBJ1-2; TRBD1 agrees at 7 bases. Germline trimming cut 4 bases from V and 3 bases from J; bases unmatched to any gene: 6. Germline CDR1 and CDR2: SGDLS and YYNGEE. CDR3 length equals 14 residues. CDR3 residues: CASSPRTGYYGYTF. DNA for the CDR3: TGTGCCAGCAGCCCCCGGACAGGCTACTATGGCTACACCTTC.

The V gene is TRBV5-6, the J gene TRBJ1-3; possibly TRBD1 for D (6 bases). Per the germline V gene, CDR1 is SGHDT and CDR2 is YYEEEE. The length of the CDR3 is 15 residues. V was shortened by 3 bases and J by 7 bases, with 17 bases between the two germline ends. CDR3 nucleotides: TGTGCCAGCAGCTCGACAGGTTATTTTGTGAACACCATATATTTT. It encodes CASSSTGYFVNTIYF.

The chain has TRBV5-1 and TRBJ1-3; D is ambiguous. Germline CDR1 is SGHRS and CDR2 is YFSETQ. The CDR3 runs 15 residues. Trimming stripped 4 bases from V and 2 bases from J, with 13 bases between. The CDR3 loop reads CASSGSPSPGNTIYF. Written as DNA, the CDR3 is TGCGCCAGCAGCGGGAGCCCATCCCCTGGAAACACCATATATTTT.

The chain is built from TRBV4-3 and TRBJ1-3, with D perhaps matching TRBD1 (6 bases). CDR3 size: 17 residues. V lost 1 base, J lost 6 bases, and 19 bases lay in between. Germline V gene sequence: CDR1 LGHNA, CDR2 YSLEER. The CDR3 reads CASSQVRGRLGENTIYF. As DNA, the CDR3 is TGCGCCAGCAGCCAAGTGAGGGGGAGACTGGGTGAAAACACCATATATTTT.

The chain couples TRBV19 to TRBJ2-7; 8 bases align to TRBD1. The CDR3 covers 14 residues. Germline CDR1 reads LNHDA; CDR2 reads SQIVND (reference sequence). Trimming at V came to 6 bases and at J to 3 bases, leaving 7 bases not matched to a gene. The CDR3 DNA reads as TGTGCCAGTAGCTCCTCAGGGGGCCGCTACGAGCAGTACTTC. This sequence encodes CASSSSGGRYEQYF.